This is a list of T cell receptor beta chains from one sample in a study of long-term antiretroviral therapy in people with HIV. The repertoire was sequenced with immunoSEQ multiplex PCR; TCRdb's copy has only in-frame clones and lacks some. The sample contains 20,000 to 25,000 clones, 70% to 90% of which appear only once. Source: unsorted PBMCs, taken 1.9 years after starting antiretroviral therapy. All receptors come from a woman aged 25 to 39 with HIV. CDR3s include the opening cysteine and the closing phenylalanine or tryptophan. Fields, in order: clone size, D gene, V gene, J gene, CDR3 protein, CDR3 DNA. A D gene is named only where the DNA matches it firmly. Some rows have no size entry. The others give once, few or many, or a class for an expanded clone.

>-|-|TRBV30|TRBJ2-7
CAWSGGERSPQF
TGTGCCTGGAGTGGCGGGGAACGGAGCCCTCAATTC
>-|TRBD2|TRBV12-5|TRBJ2-3
CASGLGGGITDTQYF
TGTGCTAGTGGTTTGGGCGGGGGAATCACAGATACGCAGTATTTT
>-|TRBD1|TRBV4-1|TRBJ2-5
CASSLGTAPGTQYF
TGCGCCAGCAGCCTCGGGACAGCCCCAGGGACCCAGTACTTC
>-|-|TRBV29-1|TRBJ1-6
CSVAVTDNSPLHF
TGCAGCGTTGCTGTGACAGACAATTCACCCCTCCACTTT
>-|-|TRBV14|TRBJ1-1
CASSQEMNTEAFF
TGTGCCAGCAGCCAAGAGATGAACACTGAAGCTTTCTTT
>once|-|TRBV5-1|TRBJ2-1
CASSWGRARYNEQFF
TGCGCCAGCAGCTGGGGGCGGGCCCGATACAATGAGCAGTTCTTC
>-|-|TRBV6-6|TRBJ1-2
CASSPDGYYGYTF
TGTGCCAGCAGCCCCGACGGGTACTATGGCTACACCTTC
>-|-|TRBV7-9|TRBJ1-4
CASSHPVDGKLFF
TGTGCCAGCAGCCATCCAGTGGACGGAAAACTGTTTTTT
>-|TRBD1|TRBV7-9|TRBJ1-4
CASSRQGAGEKLFF
TGTGCCAGCAGCAGACAGGGGGCCGGTGAAAAACTGTTTTTT
>-|TRBD1|TRBV7-9|TRBJ1-1
CASSDTGGAAEAFF
TGTGCCAGCAGCGATACAGGGGGCGCGGCTGAAGCTTTCTTT
>-|-|TRBV10-3|TRBJ1-1
CAIKGEEMNTEAFF
TGTGCCATCAAAGGGGAAGAGATGAACACTGAAGCTTTCTTT
>-|TRBD1|TRBV5-1|TRBJ1-1
CASSDRRKDRDTEAFF
TGCGCCAGCAGCGACCGTCGGAAGGACAGGGACACTGAAGCTTTCTTT
>-|-|TRBV11-2|TRBJ2-2
CASSLEGRVGELFF
TGTGCCAGCAGCTTAGAGGGACGGGTCGGGGAGCTGTTTTTT
>-|-|TRBV7-6|TRBJ1-6
CASSAGLPMGNSPLHF
TGTGCCAGCAGCGCGGGCCTCCCGATGGGGAATTCACCCCTCCACTTT
>-|-|TRBV19|TRBJ2-1
CASSPLEGQILSFYNEQFF
TGTGCCAGTAGCCCTCTTGAGGGACAAATTCTCTCATTCTACAATGAGCAGTTCTTC
>-|-|TRBV13|TRBJ2-7
CASRSRGTDLYEQYF
TGTGCCAGCAGGTCTAGGGGGACGGACCTCTACGAGCAGTACTTC
>-|-|TRBV18|TRBJ2-2
CASSPGQNTGELFF
TGTGCCAGCTCACCAGGACAAAACACCGGGGAGCTGTTTTTT
>-|-|TRBV9|TRBJ1-2
CASSVSQGIYGYTF
TGTGCCAGCAGCGTGTCACAGGGCATCTATGGCTACACCTTC
>-|-|TRBV19|TRBJ1-2
CASSIGESYGYTF
TGTGCCAGTAGTATAGGGGAGAGCTATGGCTACACCTTC
>-|-|TRBV7-9|TRBJ1-1
CASSPPEVLGTEAFF
TGTGCCAGCAGCCCACCAGAAGTATTAGGCACTGAAGCTTTCTTT
>-|TRBD2|TRBV10-3|TRBJ2-5
CAISDPGLAGGQETQYF
TGTGCCATCAGTGATCCGGGACTAGCGGGGGGACAAGAGACCCAGTACTTC
>-|TRBD1|TRBV29-1|TRBJ1-1
CSGNRGRRTEAFF
TGCAGCGGCAACAGGGGGCGGAGAACTGAAGCTTTCTTT
>-|TRBD2|TRBV30|TRBJ2-6
CAWEGRASGANVLTF
TGTGCCTGGGAGGGGAGGGCCTCTGGGGCCAACGTCCTGACTTTC
>-|TRBD2|TRBV2|TRBJ2-1
CASSASGEHEQFF
TGTGCCAGCAGTGCTAGCGGGGAGCATGAGCAGTTCTTC
>-|TRBD1|TRBV18|TRBJ2-1
CASSPNLPGQGAANEQFF
TGTGCCAGCTCACCCAACCTCCCGGGACAGGGGGCGGCTAATGAGCAGTTCTTC
>-|-|TRBV30|TRBJ2-2
CAWSKMNTGELFF
TGTGCCTGGAGCAAGATGAACACCGGGGAGCTGTTTTTT
>-|-|TRBV15|TRBJ1-3
CATGQLSGNTIYF
TGTGCCACTGGACAGCTTTCTGGAAACACCATATATTTT
>few|TRBD1|TRBV6-5|TRBJ2-3
CASSLGQNTDTQYF
TGTGCCAGCAGCCTGGGACAGAACACAGATACGCAGTATTTT
>-|-|TRBV21-1|TRBJ1-6
CASSKGNSPLHF
TGTGCCAGCAGCAAAGGTAATTCACCCCTCCACTTT
>once|-|TRBV29-1|TRBJ2-4
CSVLDGLENIQYF
TGCAGCGTTCTGGACGGATTGGAGAACATTCAGTACTTC
>-|TRBD1|TRBV5-1|TRBJ1-1
CASSEQGPTEAFF
TGCGCCAGCAGCGAACAGGGGCCCACTGAAGCTTTCTTT
>-|-|TRBV2|TRBJ2-7
CASSNQRNEQYF
TGTGCCAGCAGTAATCAAAGGAACGAGCAGTACTTC
>few|-|TRBV10-1|TRBJ2-7
CASGTQSYEQYF
TGCGCCAGCGGAACACAGAGCTACGAGCAGTACTTC
>-|TRBD1|TRBV6-5|TRBJ2-5
CASSRGRSRQETQYF
TGTGCCAGCAGCAGGGGGCGATCGCGACAAGAGACCCAGTACTTC
>-|-|TRBV10-3|TRBJ1-1
CAISEKGRDRGTEAFF
TGTGCCATCAGTGAGAAGGGCAGGGATCGGGGCACTGAAGCTTTCTTT
>once|-|TRBV10-3|TRBJ2-1
CATTLGNEQFF
TGTGCCACCACCTTGGGGAATGAGCAGTTCTTC
>-|-|TRBV27|TRBJ1-2
CASSFTGTNYGYTF
TGTGCCAGCAGTTTTACAGGGACTAACTATGGCTACACCTTC
>-|TRBD1|TRBV5-4|TRBJ1-2
CASSMTPGQSNYGYTF
TGTGCCAGCAGCATGACTCCGGGACAGAGTAACTATGGCTACACCTTC
>once|-|TRBV6-5|TRBJ1-2
CASSYTRGRGNYGYTF
TGTGCCAGCAGTTACACCCGAGGCAGAGGGAACTATGGCTACACCTTC